This T cell receptor (beta chain) comes out of a study of blood T cell repertoires in COVID-19. The overall study: Acute and convalescent COVID-19 samples came from the United States, Italy and Spain.

Germline-derived CDR1 and CDR2 are SNHLY and FYNNEI. CDR3 length equals 13 residues. Trimming took off 2 bases at V and 2 bases at J, with 6 bases between the two ends. Authors' methods: How many nucleated cells were present was estimated from reference gene primer amplification. The assay was immunoSEQ multiplex PCR, and TCRdb's table has in-frame clones only and misses some. Clone size and the V and J calls come from that table; the DNA yielded D and trimming. This sample has roughly 40,000 clones, with about 76% found just once. Sequenced material: peripheral blood. This clonotype originated in a man aged 65-85 years with active or convalescent COVID-19. This chain uses TRBV2 with TRBJ1-2; D remains ambiguous. CDR3 coding DNA: TGTGCCAGCAGTGAATTCCGGAACTATGGCTACACCTTC. Protein product: CASSEFRNYGYTF.